This TCR beta chain is drawn from a study of blood T cell repertoires in COVID-19. Study-wide context: Nucleic acid was either cDNA or gDNA, and it came from T cells, B-cell-depleted T cells, or PBMCs.

Those enrolled, adults aged roughly 18 to 90 years, came from about two dozen US areas. Membership in each cohort depended on participant-reported clinical history. V dropped 1 base and J dropped 7 bases, with 9 bases sitting between them. Germline V gives CDR1 SGHDT, CDR2 YYEEEE. This CDR3 region has 14 residues. As handled by the study authors: By means of reference gene primer amplification, nucleated cell counts were estimated. Data came from immunoSEQ multiplex PCR; TCRdb stores just in-frame clones and leaves some out. That table is the source of V, J and clone size, and D and trimming were worked out from the DNA. The sample has just over 300,000 clones; more than 75% are singletons.

The TCR sequence derives from a man aged 30 to 39 who had recovered from COVID-19. Sequenced sample: PBMCs or T cells enriched from blood (not recorded which). The chain carries TRBV5-6 and TRBJ1-6; D is unresolved. The DNA for the CDR3 is TGTGCCAGCAGCTTGTACGGAGCGAATTCACCCCTCCACTTT. This sequence encodes CASSLYGANSPLHF.